Reported below is one T cell receptor beta chain. This record comes from a study of shared clonotypes between healthy human individuals. CDR1 is MDHEN, CDR2 SYDVKM, per germline. With 5 bases removed from V and 4 bases from J, the gap between germline ends came to 22 bases. This CDR3 has 17 amino acids. The data were produced by immunoSEQ multiplex PCR, yet TCRdb's version contains in-frame clones alone and is incomplete. The repertoire includes some 500,000 clones, 95% to 97% of them detected once, and 0.05% to 0.08% sits in the top ten. The sequencing sample was made of naive CD4+ T cells sorted from blood. Described subset: CD45RA+ positively selected. The chain is built from TRBV28 and TRBJ2-3, with D perhaps TRBD2 (6 bases). The receptor comes from a woman under 40 in good health. This CDR3 is CASSLPTRTTAADTQYF. In DNA, the CDR3 is TGTGCCAGCAGTCTCCCGACCAGGACTACGGCAGCAGATACGCAGTATTTT.